This T cell receptor (beta chain) was retrieved from a study of T cells in Graves' hyperthyroidism and ophthalmopathy. This clonotype was detected many times. The antigen is unknown. This CDR3 contains 14 residues. CDR1 is SEHNR and CDR2 is FQNEAQ in the germline V gene (reference sequence). The ends were cut back, 3 bases at V and 8 bases at J, with 13 bases in the middle. Any patient presenting with uncontrolled infection, other autoimmune disease, pregnancy or lactation was left out. Diagnostic assessment was based on clinical symptoms, serum thyroxine and TRAb, thyroid ultrasound and orbital computed tomography. Findings and caveats of the study: Most thyroid clonotypes expanded above 0.001 were also detected in blood. Before onset, by a median of around 6.1 months, the model predicted ophthalmopathy.

Amplified TCR beta CDR3 regions derived from RNA transcripts. HTBI primers were used for first-round RT-PCR of the TCR CDR3. TCRdb independently ran MiXCR on the multiplex PCR reads; one entry per CDR3 protein. The sample has 500,000 to 800,000 distinct CDR3 sequences, roughly 46% seen once. The TCR was taken from an adult man with Graves' disease, either hyperthyroidism or ophthalmopathy (not recorded which). The sequenced sample consisted of peripheral blood or thyroid tissue (not recorded which). This sequence joins TRBV7-9 and TRBJ1-4, with a tentative D call TRBD1 (6 bases). The CDR3 nucleotides read TGTGCCAGCAGCTTTAACAGGGTGGGCGAAAAACTGTTTTTT. Translated, it gives CASSFNRVGEKLFF.